A single sample is the source of the 10 T cell receptor beta chains below, sequenced in a study of immune evolution from preneoplasia to lung adenocarcinoma. The protocol was immunoSEQ multiplex PCR, while the TCRdb copy is restricted to in-frame clones and leaves out a portion. The sample yields about 7,800 clones, around 70% seen once. The source material was FFPE lung adenocarcinoma in situ tissue. Receptor source: a donor older than 65 with lung adenocarcinoma. Some clones in this sample may be carry-over from other donors' samples.

This chain uses TRBV10-3 with TRBJ1-1; possible D gene TRBD1, 5 bases. CDR1 is ENHRY, CDR2 SYGVKD, per germline. Trimming removed 7 bases from V and 1 base from J, with 10 bases in between. This CDR3 is built from 13 residues. The CDR3, as DNA: TGTGCCATCAACAGACAGCAGAACACTGAAGCTTTCTTT. Amino acids: CAINRQQNTEAFF.

The V gene is TRBV10-3, the J gene TRBJ2-3; D is perhaps TRBD1 or TRBD2 (6 bases each). V lost 0 bases and J lost 5, with 15 bases in between. This CDR3 has 16 residues. Germline V gene sequence: CDR1 ENHRY, CDR2 SYGVKD. CDR3 bases: TGTGCCATCAGTGAGTCGAGGCTAGAGGGGGGAGATACGCAGTATTTT. This gives the protein CAISESRLEGGDTQYF.

The chain uses TRBV7-9 and TRBJ1-3; 8 bases line up with TRBD1. The CDR3 totals 15 residues. J lost 3 bases, V lost 6 bases, and 7 bases had no gene match. CDR1 is SEHNR and CDR2 is FQNEAQ in the germline V gene (reference sequence). Here the CDR3 reads CASSSTGGGGNTIYF. In DNA, the CDR3 is TGTGCCAGCAGTTCCACAGGGGGAGGTGGAAACACCATATATTTT.

This rearrangement joins TRBV6-1 to TRBJ1-1; D perhaps matches TRBD1 (5 bases). V was cut by 1 base and J by 7 bases, with 7 bases left in between. Germline V lookup: CDR1 MNHNS, CDR2 SASEGT. The CDR3 has 12 residues. CDR3 protein: CASSEVGGEAFF. The CDR3 nucleotides are TGTGCCAGCAGTGAAGTCGGGGGTGAAGCTTTCTTT.

V usage is TRBV19 and J usage is TRBJ1-2, with D possibly matching TRBD1 (5 bases). Deletions cut 5 bases from V and 0 bases from J, with 10 bases between. The germline gives CDR1 LNHDA, CDR2 SQIVND (reference sequence). This CDR3 region has 14 residues. CDR3 region: CASSGGLSNYGYTF. The CDR3 DNA is TGTGCCAGTAGTGGGGGACTTTCTAACTATGGCTACACCTTC.

This chain uses TRBV28 with TRBJ1-6, with D possibly TRBD1 on 6 matching bases. The CDR3 extends over 13 amino acids. The germline V gene has CDR1 MDHEN and CDR2 SYDVKM. V dropped 6 bases and J dropped 7 bases, with 10 bases sitting between them. In DNA, the CDR3 is TGTGCCAGCAGCTCCGGGACAAATTCACCCCTCCACTTT. This encodes CASSSGTNSPLHF.

The chain employs TRBV2 and TRBJ1-1; no definite D call. The germline V gene has CDR1 SNHLY and CDR2 FYNNEI. The CDR3 is made up of 13 amino acids. The V end lost 10 bases, the J end lost 1 base, and 13 bases lay between the germline ends. The CDR3 DNA reads as TGTGCCACCCTAGGCGAATCGAACACTGAAGCTTTCTTT. As protein: CATLGESNTEAFF.

The rearrangement joins TRBV15 to TRBJ2-3, with a weak D call TRBD2 (6 bases). V lost 7 bases and J 4 bases, leaving 21 bases between the germline ends. The CDR3 spans 16 residues. Germline V CDR1 and CDR2: LNHNV, YYDKDF (reference sequence). CDR3 nucleotide sequence: TGTGCCACCAAGCCCCAGGCGGGCGGGATAGCAGATACGCAGTATTTT. Protein sequence: CATKPQAGGIADTQYF.

This chain links TRBV9 with TRBJ1-2; no firm D call. Trimming removed 0 bases at V and 7 bases at J, with 13 bases between. From germline, CDR1 is SGDLS and CDR2 YYNGEE. The CDR3 runs 14 residues. The CDR3 region has the DNA TGTGCCAGCAGCGTAGACCAGGCACTGGGTGGCTACACCTTC. This encodes CASSVDQALGGYTF.

The rearrangement uses TRBV7-2 and TRBJ1-2, with D maybe TRBD1 (5 bases). The V and J ends lost 5 bases and 8 bases respectively, with 21 bases between them. This CDR3 has 15 residues. The germline V gene encodes CDR1 SGHTA and CDR2 FQGNSA. CDR3 loop: CASSIAGTPAKGYTF. The CDR3 DNA follows: TGTGCCAGCAGCATCGCCGGGACCCCTGCTAAAGGCTACACCTTC.